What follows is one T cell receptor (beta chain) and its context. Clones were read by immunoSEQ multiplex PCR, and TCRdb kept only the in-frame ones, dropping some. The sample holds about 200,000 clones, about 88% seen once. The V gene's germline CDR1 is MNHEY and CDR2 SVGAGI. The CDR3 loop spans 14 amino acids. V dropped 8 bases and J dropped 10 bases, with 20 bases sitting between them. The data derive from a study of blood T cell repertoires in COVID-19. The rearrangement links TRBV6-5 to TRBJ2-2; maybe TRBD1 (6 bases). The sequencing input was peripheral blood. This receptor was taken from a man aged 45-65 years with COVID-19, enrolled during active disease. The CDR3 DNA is TGTGCCAGCGCAAACCTCAGGGGCCGGAAGGAGCTGTTTTTT. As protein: CASANLRGRKELFF.